In its sample, the clone carrying this T cell receptor (beta chain) was seen once. What it binds is unknown. The sample belongs to a study of cytomegalovirus exposure and HLA in healthy donors. PCR employed 60 Vbeta and 13 Jbeta primers. The data were produced by immunoSEQ multiplex PCR, yet TCRdb's version contains in-frame clones alone and is incomplete. Found here are about 110,000 clones, 65% to 80% of them singletons; the top ten hold 4% to 5.5%. Study conclusions and caveats: In an earlier analysis, in roughly 580 donors, most V segments appeared productive either ~87% or ~30% of the time. The classifier reportedly diagnosed cytomegalovirus status with high specificity and sensitivity. Presence/absence analyses assumed roughly uniform sequencing depth across donors, which may not hold.

Germline trimming cut 9 bases from V and 5 bases from J; bases unmatched to any gene: 11. Germline loops: CDR1 SNHLY, CDR2 FYNNEI. This CDR3 has 16 residues. This sequence was found in a man under 40 in good health and CMV-seropositive. The sample comprised PBMCs. V is TRBV2 and J is TRBJ2-6, with 9 bases aligning to TRBD1. CDR3 amino acids: CARGDREVNRANVLTF. CDR3 nucleotides: TGTGCCAGGGGGGACAGGGAGGTTAATAGGGCCAACGTCCTGACTTTC.